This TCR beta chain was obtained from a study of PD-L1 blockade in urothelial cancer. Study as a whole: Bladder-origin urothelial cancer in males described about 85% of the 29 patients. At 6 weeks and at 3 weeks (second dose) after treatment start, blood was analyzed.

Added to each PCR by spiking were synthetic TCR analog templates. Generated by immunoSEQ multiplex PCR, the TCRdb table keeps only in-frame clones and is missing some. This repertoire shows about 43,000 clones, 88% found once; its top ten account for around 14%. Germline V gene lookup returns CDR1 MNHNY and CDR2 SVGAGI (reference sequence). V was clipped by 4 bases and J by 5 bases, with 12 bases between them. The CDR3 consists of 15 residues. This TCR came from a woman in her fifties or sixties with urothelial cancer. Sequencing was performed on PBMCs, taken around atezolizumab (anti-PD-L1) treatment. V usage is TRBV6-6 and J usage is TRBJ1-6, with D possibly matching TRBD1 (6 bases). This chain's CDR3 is CASSSVRTDNSPLHF. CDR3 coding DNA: TGTGCCAGCAGTTCTGTCCGGACAGATAATTCACCCCTCCACTTT.